One TCR beta chain is described in this entry. Germline CDR1 MNHNY, CDR2 SVGAGI (reference sequence). Deletions cut 0 bases from V and 5 bases from J, with 11 bases between. The CDR3 sequence is 15 residues long. The entry originates in a study of human T cells and chemical hapten exposure. Study in general: Read at 6 days, the patch tests placed 0.01% DPC on the upper back.

Time point defined: pre-sensitization, week 0. The treatment was: therapeutic diphenylcyclopropenone sensitization with weekly scalp DPC. It was from unfractionated whole blood that total RNA was extracted. TCRdb re-called the RACE reads through MiXCR, storing one row per CDR3 protein. The table has tens of thousands of distinct CDR3 sequences, approximately 9.8% seen once. The chain links TRBV6-6 to TRBJ1-5, with D maybe TRBD1 (5 bases). The receptor was isolated from a woman between 35 and 50 years old with alopecia areata. Some clones in this sample may be carry-over from other donors' samples. This specimen was whole blood, taken in connection with sensitization to the hapten diphenylcyclopropenone (DPC). The CDR3 DNA reads as TGTGCCAGCAGTTACTCAGCCGGGGCGGATCAGCCCCAGCATTTT. Its protein is CASSYSAGADQPQHF.